This T cell receptor beta chain originates from a study of T-cell reconstitution after alpha-beta-depleted transplantation in children. Per germline, CDR1 MNHNS and CDR2 SASEGT. This CDR3 region has 10 residues. General study results and limits: Surviving recipient T cells and thymic progenitors underlay high day-60 TCRbeta diversity in some patients.

TCRbeta library construction was performed incorporating unique molecular identifiers. TCRdb called the PCR reads again in MiXCR, with one record for every CDR3 protein. Among 40,000 to 55,000 distinct CDR3 sequences listed, 7.5% to 10% were seen once. On this clonotype: What it binds is not known. This may be a read error: a much more frequent sequence differs by one nucleotide.

The sequenced sample was PBMCs, mostly from graft donor cells, obtained 60 days after TCRalphabeta/CD19-depleted stem cell transplant. The origin of this receptor is a male patient aged 2 to 9 who had a stem cell transplant for chronic granulomatous disease, so the T cells may come from the graft donor. This rearrangement joins TRBV6-1 to TRBJ1-1; a weak D match, TRBD1 (5 bases). The CDR3 loop is CASSDAGGVF. The CDR3 region has the DNA TGTGCCAGCAGTGACGCCGGGGGGGTTTTT.